Listed below are T cell receptor beta chains from one sample, sequenced in a study of OX40 agonist ivuxolimab in advanced cancers. TCRdb keeps only in-frame clones here, not all; method: immunoSEQ multiplex PCR. Of roughly 50,000 clones detected, roughly 92% appear once; the ten largest clones hold around 12%. The input for sequencing was CD4+ or CD8+ T cells sorted from blood, taken in a trial of the OX40 agonist ivuxolimab. The receptor set was obtained from an adult with an advanced solid tumor such as melanoma, head and neck, liver or kidney cancer. The CDR3 runs from the conserved cysteine through the conserved F or W. The order of the fields is clone size, V gene, J gene, D gene, CDR3 DNA, CDR3 protein. The D gene is left open where the match is weak. Rows give clone size only sometimes, using once, few, many, or a class for an expanded clone.

>few|TRBV27|TRBJ2-3|.
TGTGCCAGCAGTTTAAAACCCACAGATACGCAGTATTTT
CASSLKPTDTQYF
>.|TRBV2|TRBJ2-5|.
TGTGCCAGCGACCGTGGGCAAGAGACCCAGTACTTC
CASDRGQETQYF
>.|TRBV5-4|TRBJ1-2|TRBD1
TGTGCCAGCAGCTTAAACAGGGGATATGGCTACACCTTC
CASSLNRGYGYTF
>.|TRBV6-6|TRBJ2-2|.
TGTGCCAGCAGTTATTATCTGGCCGGGGAGCTGTTTTTT
CASSYYLAGELFF
>.|TRBV7-2|TRBJ1-1|.
TGTGCCAGCAGCTTGATCGAGAACACTGAAGCTTTCTTT
CASSLIENTEAFF
>.|TRBV5-5|TRBJ1-2|.
TGTGCCAGCAGCCTTATAATAGGGACGGCTAACTATGGCTACACCTTC
CASSLIIGTANYGYTF
>.|TRBV11-3|TRBJ2-3|TRBD2
TGTGCCAGCAGCACCACTAGCGGGGGCCCAGATACGCAGTATTTT
CASSTTSGGPDTQYF
>.|TRBV11-1|TRBJ2-1|.
TGTGCCAGCAGCTTAGTGGCAGGTTACAATGAGCAGTTCTTC
CASSLVAGYNEQFF
>.|TRBV5-1|TRBJ2-1|.
TGCGCCAGCAGCTTGGAAGCTAGCAGCTACAATGAGCAGTTCTTC
CASSLEASSYNEQFF
>.|TRBV10-3|TRBJ2-5|TRBD2
TGTGCCATCAGTGAAGAACTAGCGGGAGCGGGAGAGACCCAGTACTTC
CAISEELAGAGETQYF
>.|TRBV5-1|TRBJ2-5|TRBD1
TGCGCCAGCAGCTTAGACGACAGGGTTGAAGAGACCCAGTACTTC
CASSLDDRVEETQYF
>.|TRBV28|TRBJ2-7|.
TGTGCCAGCAGTTCGGGAGTCTACGAGCAGTACTTC
CASSSGVYEQYF
>.|TRBV6-6|TRBJ1-6|.
TGTGCCAGCAGGGTGGCGGGGGCGGGTATTTCACCCCTCCACTTT
CASRVAGAGISPLHF
>.|TRBV18|TRBJ2-2|.
TGTGCCAGCTCACCTCCGAACACCGGGGAGCTGTTTTTT
CASSPPNTGELFF
>.|TRBV11-2|TRBJ2-7|TRBD2
TGTGCCAGCAGCTTAGTTACTAGCGGCTCCTACGAGCAGTACTTC
CASSLVTSGSYEQYF
>few|TRBV13|TRBJ1-6|.
TGTGCCAGCAGCCCACCCACCGGTTCACCCCTCCACTTT
CASSPPTGSPLHF
>.|TRBV5-1|TRBJ2-2|.
TGCGCCAGCAGCTTGAGCCCATGGGGGCCAAGCACCGGGGAGCTGTTTTTT
CASSLSPWGPSTGELFF
>.|TRBV27|TRBJ2-3|TRBD2
TGTGCCAGCAGCCCTGGGGTGGCGGGAGTCGGCACAGATACGCAGTATTTT
CASSPGVAGVGTDTQYF
>.|TRBV18|TRBJ2-2|.
TGTGCCAGCTCACCACCGGAGGCAACGGCCACCGGGGAGCTGTTTTTT
CASSPPEATATGELFF
>.|TRBV19|TRBJ2-7|.
TGTCCTGGACAAGACCTAGCCGGCGTGGCCGAGCAGTACTTC
CPGQDLAGVAEQYF
>.|TRBV19|TRBJ2-1|TRBD1
TGTGCCAGTAGCCCAACAGGGGGCAATTACAATGAGCAGTTCTTC
CASSPTGGNYNEQFF
>.|TRBV6-5|TRBJ2-7|TRBD1
TGTGCCAGCAGCCGCGGACAGGGGGCGCGCTACGAGCAGTACTTC
CASSRGQGARYEQYF
>.|TRBV7-2|TRBJ1-3|.
TGTGCCAGCAGCCAGGGATGGAACTCTGGAAACACCATATATTTT
CASSQGWNSGNTIYF
>.|TRBV29-1|TRBJ2-3|TRBD2
TGCAGCGGCGGACGACTAGCGGGGGGTAAAGATACGCAGTATTTT
CSGGRLAGGKDTQYF
>.|TRBV7-7|TRBJ1-2|TRBD1
TGTGCTAGCAGCCCAGGGGGCTGGGGTGGCTACACCTTC
CASSPGGWGGYTF
>.|TRBV6-5|TRBJ1-1|.
TGTGCCAGCAGTTACGACCGTGAAGCTTTCTTT
CASSYDREAFF
>.|TRBV7-9|TRBJ2-7|.
TGTGCCAGCAGCTTAGCGGGGGGGGCTCCCTACGAGCAGTACTTC
CASSLAGGAPYEQYF
>.|TRBV11-3|TRBJ2-5|.
TGTGCCAGCAGCTTAGTCGGCGGGTCCCCCCAGTACTTC
CASSLVGGSPQYF
>.|TRBV18|TRBJ1-3|.
TGTGCCAGCTCACCTTCGTGGGGAGCGGGAAACACCATATATTTT
CASSPSWGAGNTIYF
>.|TRBV6-6|TRBJ2-7|.
TGTGCCAGCAGTTACGTAGGGCAGTACTTC
CASSYVGQYF
>once|TRBV18|TRBJ2-3|TRBD2
TGTGCCAGCTCAAGGGGACTAGCGGGGACCACAGATACGCAGTATTTT
CASSRGLAGTTDTQYF
>once|TRBV2|TRBJ1-1|.
TGTGCCAGCAGTGTGTTGGCTAACACTGAAGCTTTCTTT
CASSVLANTEAFF
>.|TRBV6-5|TRBJ2-7|.
TGTGCCTCTTCCTCCGGGACGCTTGGCGAGCAGTACTTC
CASSSGTLGEQYF
>.|TRBV5-1|TRBJ2-3|TRBD2
TGCGCCAGCAGCCCCCGGGAGGAAGCAGATACGCAGTATTTT
CASSPREEADTQYF
>.|TRBV6-1|TRBJ2-2|.
TGTGCCAGCAGTATCACAAGGGGCGGGGAGCTGTTTTTT
CASSITRGGELFF
>.|TRBV7-7|TRBJ2-1|TRBD2
TGTGCTAGCAGCCCAGGACTAGCGGGAAACAATGAGCAGTTCTTC
CASSPGLAGNNEQFF
>.|TRBV6-4|TRBJ1-1|TRBD1
TGTGCCAGCAGGCTTCAGGGGGCGCTGGGGACTGAAGCTTTCTTT
CASRLQGALGTEAFF
>.|TRBV5-4|TRBJ2-5|.
TGTGCCAGCAGCTTGGTAGGGATGGAGACCCAGTACTTC
CASSLVGMETQYF
>.|TRBV11-2|TRBJ2-6|.
TGTGCCAGCAGCCCGCTCTGGGGTCCGCGGGGGGCCAACGTCCTGACTTTC
CASSPLWGPRGANVLTF
>.|TRBV19|TRBJ2-5|TRBD1
TGTGCCAGTAGTGGGACAGCCCAAGAGACCCAGTACTTC
CASSGTAQETQYF
>.|TRBV5-1|TRBJ2-3|.
TGCGCCAGCAGCTTGGTGGTGATTAAGGCGTTAGATACGCAGTATTTT
CASSLVVIKALDTQYF
>.|TRBV5-4|TRBJ2-7|TRBD2
TGTGCCAGCAGCTTGTTTCGCGGGAGTCCCTACGAGCAGTACTTC
CASSLFRGSPYEQYF
>.|TRBV7-9|TRBJ1-3|TRBD1
TGTGCCAGCAGTTCCGACAGGGCTTCTGGAAACACCATATATTTT
CASSSDRASGNTIYF
>few|TRBV5-4|TRBJ2-2|TRBD2
TGTGCCAGCAGCCCCGGCGCGGGAGGGCCATCCGGGGAGCTGTTTTTT
CASSPGAGGPSGELFF
>once|TRBV6-5|TRBJ1-2|.
TGTGCCAGCAGTCTCACAGGGATCAATGGCTACACCTTC
CASSLTGINGYTF
>once|TRBV28|TRBJ2-6|.
TGTGCCAGCTCCCCCAATGGGTTGGCAGGGCATGGCGGGGCCAACGTCCTGACTTTC
CASSPNGLAGHGGANVLTF
>.|TRBV5-1|TRBJ2-1|TRBD2
TGCGCCGGCAGCTTGGAGGCAGGGAGGGGTGAGCAGTTCTTC
CAGSLEAGRGEQFF
>.|TRBV6-5|TRBJ2-2|.
TGTGCCAGCAGGAACACAGGGCTAAACACCGGGGAGCTGTTTTTT
CASRNTGLNTGELFF